The subject of this entry is one T cell receptor beta chain. Its recognized antigen is unknown. No base-level quality is on record; no much larger clone is a single base apart. Counted from cysteine to phenylalanine, this CDR3 has 15 amino acids. Kept here is only the CDR3 DNA, which spans 45 bases and is read in frame from base 1. From a lookup of the germline V gene, CDR1 and CDR2 are SGDLS and YYNGEE. From V the trimming removes 3 bases and from J it removes 5 bases, while the gene matches leave 7 bases of the junction unaccounted for. This sample was taken from a study of blood T cell repertoires in COVID-19 (dated by TCRdb to 2018 to 2020). General notes on the study: Samples from collaborators originated in the United States, Italy and Spain and spanned both the acute and convalescent phases of COVID-19. Samples were obtained from the ongoing ImmuneRACE study (first 160 participants) and from some 1,300 subjects provided by 6 global collaborators. The material from the prospective study consisted of cDNA or gDNA derived from T cells, B-cell-depleted T cells, or PBMCs. Where available, HLA class I and class II types were taken from metadata supplied by the sample provider and were not determined by assay-based typing. The repertoires were released in a freely available public database meant as a resource for research on the immune response to SARS-CoV-2. A de-identified subject ID, COVID-19 status, age in years and sex were almost always included in the sample metadata. Subjects who had been exposed to COVID-19, were actively infected with it, or had recovered from it provided the deeply sampled blood TCRbeta repertoires that made up the dataset. The full study reports these points: The amount of clinical and demographic metadata varied by source and participant and was provided uncurated.

The immunoSEQ Assay, a bias-controlled multiplex PCR, was used to amplify TCRbeta CDR3 regions from genomic DNA. The authors' analysis ran thus. Nucleated cell counts per sample were estimated from amplification of reference gene primers within the assay. To quantify the absolute abundance of each unique TCRbeta CDR3 rearrangement, sequence reads were collapsed and filtered. For each sample, productive Simpson clonality was calculated as the square root of Simpson's diversity index across productive rearrangements. TCRdb took this table from immuneACCESS and kept in-frame rearrangements with V and J called. Such tables lack part of the clones; where checked against another copy, unresolved V genes explain under half of the gap, and the rest is unexplained. V and J calls and clone size are as listed in that table; D and trimming were resolved from the DNA. Across this sample there are fewer than 250,000 clones, with over 75% seen only once. Around an eighth of the sample lies in the top ten.

Collaborating institutions collected whole blood in K2EDTA tubes following their own protocols. Collaborator samples were shipped for TCRbeta analysis as frozen whole blood, isolated PBMCs, or DNA extracted from either sample type. Material for sequencing was peripheral blood. The source of this sequence is a woman in her fifties or sixties with acute or convalescent COVID-19. This sequence uses TRBV9 and TRBJ1-4, and TRBD1 aligns with 7 junction nucleotides. The CDR3 loop reads CASSEGTATNEKLFF. The nucleotides are TGTGCCAGCAGCGAGGGGACAGCTACGAATGAAAAACTGTTTTTT.